These T cell receptor beta chains were read from a single sample in a study of tumor-infiltrating lymphocytes in primary liver carcinoma. One entry per CDR3 protein results from TCRdb running MiXCR on the multiplex PCR reads. The sample lists fewer than 400,000 distinct CDR3 sequences; 65% were seen once. Source material: peripheral blood. These receptors were obtained from a middle-aged man with primary liver carcinoma and hepatitis B virus infection. The CDR3 runs from the conserved cysteine through the conserved F or W. A D gene is named only where the DNA matches it firmly. Rows may omit the clone size; those that give it use once, few, many or a size class.

j_call clone_size v_call d_call cdr3_aa cdr3_nt
TRBJ2-5 medium-sized TRBV11-2 - CASSPLRAAAQETQYF TGTGCCAGCAGCCCCCTCCGTGCGGCGGCTCAAGAGACCCAGTACTTC
TRBJ2-5 - TRBV7-9 - CASSPQRKTQYF TGTGCCAGCAGCCCTCAAAGAAAGACCCAGTACTTC
TRBJ2-1 - TRBV11-1 TRBD2 CASSYIGLAGVVQFF TGTGCCAGCAGCTATATCGGACTAGCGGGAGTGGTGCAGTTCTTC
TRBJ2-7 few TRBV7-9 TRBD2 CASSRSGRVHEQYF TGTGCCAGCAGCCGTAGCGGGAGGGTCCACGAGCAGTACTTC
TRBJ2-1 - TRBV5-1 - CASSFVPNNEQFF TGCGCCAGCAGCTTCGTTCCCAACAATGAGCAGTTCTTT
TRBJ1-2 - TRBV28 - CASESYGYTF TGTGCCAGCGAGTCCTATGGCTACACCTTC
TRBJ2-1 - TRBV11-2 - CASSSGTGLEQFF TGTGCCAGCAGCTCCGGGACGGGCCTCGAGCAGTTCTTC
TRBJ2-7 - TRBV7-3 TRBD1 CASSKGQGAYEEYF TGTGCCAGCAGTAAAGGACAGGGGGCCTACGAGGAGTACTTC
TRBJ2-7 - TRBV14 - CASTLGGSASSYEQYF TGTGCCAGCACCCTAGGGGGGAGCGCGAGCTCCTACGAGCAGTACTTC
TRBJ2-1 - TRBV24-1 TRBD1 CATSALGQGYNEQFF TGTGCCACCAGTGCGTTGGGACAGGGATACAATGAGCAGTTCTTC
TRBJ1-1 many TRBV6-1 - CASSDRQNTEAFF TGTGCCAGCAGTGACCGCCAGAACACTGAAGCTTTCTTT
TRBJ1-4 many TRBV12-2 - CASRLEKTGGEANEKLFF TGTGCAAGTCGCTTGGAAAAGACAGGGGGCGAAGCTAATGAAAAACTGTTTTTT
TRBJ2-1 - TRBV11-2 - CASSLDQAKQFF TGTGCCAGCAGCTTAGATCAAGCGAAGCAGTTCTTC
TRBJ1-1 many TRBV11-2 - CASSLNLNTEAFF TGTGCCAGCAGCTTAAACTTGAACACTGAAGCTTTCTTT
TRBJ2-1 - TRBV5-4 TRBD2 CASSLPGLAGNEQFF TGTGCCAGCAGTTTACCGGGACTAGCGGGGAATGAGCAGTTCTTC
TRBJ1-2 - TRBV25-1 - CASNGRLQGFDGYTF TGTGCCAGCAATGGGCGGTTACAGGGCTTCGATGGCTACACCTTC
TRBJ2-1 many TRBV6-2/TRBV6-3 TRBD2 CASSYPLGGVTYNEQFF TGTGCCAGCAGTTACCCCCTTGGGGGGGTAACCTACAATGAGCAGTTCTTC
TRBJ2-7 - TRBV19 - CASSRFYEQYF TGTGCCAGTAGTAGATTCTACGAGCAGTACTTC
TRBJ2-7 - TRBV6-5 TRBD1 CASSQRQGPQGSYEQYF TGTGCCAGCAGTCAGCGACAGGGCCCCCAGGGCTCCTACGAGCAGTACTTC
TRBJ2-7 - TRBV5-4 - CASSLGGGFDYEQYF TGTGCCAGCAGCTTGGGAGGGGGATTCGACTACGAGCAGTACTTC
TRBJ2-2 - TRBV5-1 TRBD2 CASSLDSGELLF TGCGCCAGCAGCTTGGACAGCGGGGAGCTGTTATTT
TRBJ1-6 - TRBV10-3 - CAISGARGGASNNSPLHF TGTGCCATCAGTGGGGCGAGGGGGGGCGCGTCTAATAATTCACCACTCCACTTT
TRBJ2-7 - TRBV6-1 TRBD2 CASSRKGTRTYEQYF TGTGCCAGCAGCCGGAAGGGGACTAGGACCTACGAGCAGTACTTC
TRBJ1-5 many TRBV6-1 - CASKGLGQPQHF TGTGCCAGCAAGGGTCTCGGACAGCCCCAGCATTTT
TRBJ2-4 once TRBV6-2/TRBV6-3 TRBD2 CASILSGRSHIQYF TGTGCCAGCATTCTTAGCGGGAGAAGTCACATTCAGTACTTC
TRBJ2-1 - TRBV7-9 - CASSLALRGGPYNKQFF TGTGCCAGCAGCTTAGCGCTCCGAGGGGGTCCCTACAATAAGCAGTTCTTC
TRBJ1-6 once TRBV6-1 - CASSEGRVGESHLHF TGTGCCAGCAGTGAAGGAAGGGTGGGCGAATCACACCTCCACTTT
TRBJ2-7 - TRBV6-2/TRBV6-3 - CASSFLTSPFPYEQYF TGTGCCAGCAGTTTCCTCACCTCACCCTTCCCCTACGAGCAGTACTTC
TRBJ1-2 few TRBV7-8 - CASSLSGRGYGYTF TGTGCCAGCAGCTTGTCAGGGCGTGGGTATGGCTACACCTTC
TRBJ2-1 many TRBV29-1 - CSVQGGNRQFF TGCAGCGTCCAAGGGGGGAATCGGCAGTTCTTC
TRBJ2-7 - TRBV5-5 - CASSSLPGAYEQYF TGTGCCAGCAGCTCCCTTCCGGGAGCCTACGAGCAGTACTTC
TRBJ2-7 - TRBV5-6 TRBD1 CASSPGQGDYEQYF TGTGCCAGCAGCCCGGGACAGGGGGACTACGAGCAGTACTTC
TRBJ2-4 - TRBV28 TRBD1 CASSLGQGLNIQYF TGTGCCAGCAGTCTCGGACAGGGGTTAAACATTCAGTACTTC
TRBJ2-2 - TRBV11-2 TRBD2 CASSLEVLAGVTRELFF TGTGCCAGCAGCTTAGAGGTACTAGCGGGAGTAACCCGGGAGCTGTTTTTT
TRBJ2-6 - TRBV25-1 - CASSAAGANVLTF TGTGCCAGCAGTGCAGCCGGGGCCAACGTCCTGACTTTC
TRBJ2-7 - TRBV6-6 - CSSNTDNSYEQYF TGTTCCAGCAACACGGACAACTCCTACGAGCAGTACTTC
TRBJ2-7 few TRBV28 - CASSLYGPGYEQYF TGTGCCAGCAGTTTATATGGGCCTGGCTACGAGCAGTACTTC
TRBJ2-7 - TRBV6-1 - CASREGVGKQYF TGTGCCAGCAGGGAGGGGGTAGGAAAGCAGTACTTC
TRBJ1-1 - TRBV30 TRBD1 CAWSVRQGGNTEAFF TGTGCCTGGAGTGTACGACAGGGGGGGAACACTGAAGCTTTCTTT
TRBJ2-5 few TRBV19 - CASSDPDKEETQYF TGTGCCAGTAGTGACCCGGACAAGGAAGAGACCCAGTACTTC
TRBJ2-5 - TRBV5-6 TRBD1 CASSWDSWETQYF TGTGCCAGCAGTTGGGACAGTTGGGAGACCCAGTACTTC
TRBJ2-7 - TRBV6-6 - CVSSRDGTSSYEQYF TGTGTCAGCAGTCGGGACGGCACGAGCTCCTACGAGCAGTACTTC
TRBJ2-1 many TRBV6-2/TRBV6-3 - CASSSNLYNEQFF TGTGCCAGCAGTTCTAACCTCTACAATGAGCAGTTCTTC
TRBJ1-1 - TRBV29-1 TRBD1 CSVGRGQASTEVFF TGCAGCGTTGGCCGGGGACAGGCAAGCACTGAAGTTTTCTTT
TRBJ2-3 - TRBV21-1 - CASSNRLAGEDTQYF TGTGCCAGCAGCAACCGGCTAGCGGGAGAAGATACGCAGTATTTT
TRBJ2-5 few TRBV5-1 - CASSISSAEGETQYF TGCGCCAGCAGCATATCCTCCGCAGAGGGGGAGACCCAGTACTTC
TRBJ1-1 - TRBV11-1 TRBD1 CASSLGTGLGHAEAFF TGTGCCAGCAGCCTCGGGACAGGATTGGGTCATGCTGAAGCTTTCTTT
TRBJ2-3 many TRBV10-3 TRBD2 CATKREGIDTQYF TGTGCCACGAAGCGGGAGGGCATAGATACGCAGTATTTT
TRBJ2-1 few TRBV7-9 - CAIKVNSYNEQFF TGTGCCATCAAGGTCAACTCCTACAATGAGCAGTTCTTC
TRBJ2-1 - TRBV11-1 - CACSPQSDSYKQFF TGTGCCTGCAGCCCTCAAAGCGATTCCTACAAGCAGTTCTTC
TRBJ2-3 many TRBV12-3/TRBV12-4 - CASSSGSGLSTDTQYF TGTGCCAGCAGTTCGGGGTCCGGACTTTCCACAGATACGCAGTATTTT
TRBJ2-3 - TRBV5-4 TRBD2 CATSTSGRIRDTQYF TGTGCCACTTCGACTAGCGGGAGAATCAGAGATACGCAGTATTTT
TRBJ2-7 many TRBV10-3 - CAISDGTQDNYEQYF TGTGCCATCAGTGACGGGACGCAGGACAACTACGAGCAGTACTTC
TRBJ2-1 - TRBV28 - CTSSLGDRGTNEQFF TGTACCAGCAGTTTGGGAGACAGAGGAACCAATGAGCAGTTCTTC
TRBJ2-7 few TRBV27 TRBD1 CASSYNSRGSHEQYF TGTGCCAGCAGTTATAATAGCAGGGGGTCCCACGAGCAGTACTTC
TRBJ1-6 many TRBV6-2/TRBV6-3 - CASSYGVTSSYNSPLHF TGTGCCAGCAGTTACGGTGTTACGAGCTCCTATAATTCACCCCTCCACTTT